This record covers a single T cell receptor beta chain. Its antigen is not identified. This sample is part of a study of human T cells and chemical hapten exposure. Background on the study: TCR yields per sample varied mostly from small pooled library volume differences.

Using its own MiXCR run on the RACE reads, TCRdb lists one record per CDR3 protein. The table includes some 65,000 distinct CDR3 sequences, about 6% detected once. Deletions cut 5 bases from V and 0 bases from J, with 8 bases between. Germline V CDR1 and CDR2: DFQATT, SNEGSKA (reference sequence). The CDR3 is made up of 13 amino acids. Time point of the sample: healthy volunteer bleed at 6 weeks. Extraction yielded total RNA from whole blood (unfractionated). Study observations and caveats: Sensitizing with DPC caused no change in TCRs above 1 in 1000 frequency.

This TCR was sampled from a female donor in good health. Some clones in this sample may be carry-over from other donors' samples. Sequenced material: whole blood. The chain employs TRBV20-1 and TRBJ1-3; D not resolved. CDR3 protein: CSAGPYSGNTIYF. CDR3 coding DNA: TGCAGTGCTGGGCCCTACTCTGGAAACACCATATATTTT.